This TCR beta chain was sequenced in a study of blood T cells in healthy people across ages (dated by TCRdb to about 2015). About the investigation overall: Template switching captured roughly one uniquely barcoded TCR beta cDNA molecule per two T cells in model experiments. Using deep sequencing normalized with unique cDNA molecular identifiers, the study measured how TCR beta repertoire diversity changes with age. Using the same blood draw, the study looked at two additional independent replicas of 1 million unique cDNA reads for two donors, one aged 18 to 30 and the other aged 80 or older. To avoid experimental bias, donors of different ages were randomly spread across the sequencing lanes. The donors were split into four age groups: young (average 16 years), middle-aged (39), aged (about 62) and long-lived (about 82). Broad study findings and their caveats: Estimates of total diversity from one million sequenced T cells were regarded as lower bounds and underestimates. Compared with the aged group, the long-lived group had more naive CD4+ T cells, fewer expanded clones and increased TCR diversity, suggesting age selection. Observed TCR beta diversity per million T cells fell roughly linearly with age, and a significant reduction was already apparent by age roughly 41. The CMV infection status of donors was not known, potentially confounding age-related changes in expanded clonotypes. Bulk unsorted PBMC profiling prevented conclusive comparison of naive and antigen-experienced compartments. A strong correlation was found between observed TCR beta diversity and the percentage of naive T cells measured by flow cytometry.

According to the germline V gene, CDR1 reads MNHEY and CDR2 reads SVGEGT. Including the terminal cysteine and phenylalanine, the CDR3 comprises 15 residues. The CDR3 DNA has 45 bases and is translated from base 1. V and J are trimmed by 6 bases and 1 base, and the gene matches miss 6 bases of the junction. About this clonotype itself: Its antigen remains unidentified. Qualities for individual bases were not recorded, and no much larger clone is one base off.

The donors were roughly 40 Caucasian individuals from Russia, aged about 6 to 95 years, who were systemically healthy. Each donor gave about 9.7 milliliters of peripheral blood, drawn into EDTA-treated Vacutainer tubes. Ficoll-Paque density-gradient centrifugation was used to isolate PBMCs, with at least 7 million per sample. Trizol reagent was used to extract total RNA from the PBMCs, yielding at least 5.5 micrograms per sample. For every donor, an aliquot of PBMCs went through flow cytometry to measure the percentages of naive CD45RAhigh/CD27high T cells. Libraries were prepared through 5' RACE. The sequencer listed for this sample is Illumina HiSeq 2500. A second PCR of roughly 7 to 12 cycles was performed with a sample-barcoded 5' primer and a J-beta primer mix. A unique molecular identifier was introduced onto each TCR beta cDNA molecule by a template-switch 5' adaptor carrying 12 random nucleotides. Each sample yielded at least 3 million CDR3-containing paired-end reads. The Mint cDNA synthesis kit, primed by a TRBC-specific oligonucleotide, was used to synthesize first-strand cDNA from all RNA. After uracil-DNA glycosylase treatment, a first 18-cycle PCR used universal primers M1SS and BC2_uni_R on all cDNA. Per the authors' processing: Each sample was normalized by randomly selecting 1 million high-quality reads, each carrying a distinct molecular identifier. Instead of being binned into consensus sequences, reads that shared molecular identifiers were thrown out. MiTCR, with a Q25 quality threshold and the strictest error-elimination algorithm, was used for CDR3 identification, clonotype clustering and error correction. Lower-bound total TCR beta diversity was estimated with a nonparametric unseen species model using Euler transformation. The public reads were quality trimmed at Q25 with fastp and then assembled into clones with MiXCR by TCRdb, keeping productive beta chains. Rows matching on CDR3 protein sequence are summarized as one entry with the most common DNA and genes. The V and J calls were determined by TCRdb, not by the authors. Present in this sample are about 760,000 distinct CDR3 sequences, just over 55% of which were seen just once. 20% to 30% of the sample rests with the top ten.

The chain was built from TRBV6-2 or TRBV6-3 and TRBJ2-3; 8 bases in between match TRBD1. Sequences were obtained from blood. This receptor was taken from a middle-aged man in good health. The nucleotide sequence reads as follows: TGTGCCAGCAGATCACAGGGGGTTGGCACAGATACGCAGTATTTT. This translates into CASRSQGVGTDTQYF.